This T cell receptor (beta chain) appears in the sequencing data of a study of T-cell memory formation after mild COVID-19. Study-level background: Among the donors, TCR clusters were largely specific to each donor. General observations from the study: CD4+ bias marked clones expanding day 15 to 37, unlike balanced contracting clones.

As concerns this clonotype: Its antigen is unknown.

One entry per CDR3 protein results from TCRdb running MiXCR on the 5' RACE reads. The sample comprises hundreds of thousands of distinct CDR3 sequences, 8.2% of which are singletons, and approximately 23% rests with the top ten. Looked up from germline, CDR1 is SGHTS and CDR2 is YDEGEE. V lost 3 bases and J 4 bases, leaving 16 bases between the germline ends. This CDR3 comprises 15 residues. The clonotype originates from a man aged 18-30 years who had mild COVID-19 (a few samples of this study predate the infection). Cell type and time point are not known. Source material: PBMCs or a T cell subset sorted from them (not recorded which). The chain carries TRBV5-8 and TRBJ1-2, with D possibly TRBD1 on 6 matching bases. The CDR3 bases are TGTGCCAGCAGCTCCGCCCGTGGACAGCTCTATGGCTACACCTTC. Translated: CASSSARGQLYGYTF.